This TCR beta chain was captured by sequencing in a study of T cells after yellow fever vaccination. Study summary: Libraries from low-cell-number fractions were prepared with the SMART-Seq v4 Ultra Low Input RNA kit.

The CDR3 loop spans 15 amino acids. V dropped 4 bases and J dropped 5; count of bases not matched to a gene: 6. CDR1 LNHDA and CDR2 SQIVND come from the germline V gene (reference sequence). About this clonotype itself: Its antigen is unknown.

Broader study findings: Compared with primary, the secondary response was weaker and peaked at day 5, not 15. Few clonotypes appeared in both CD4 and CD8 compartments.

5'RACE template switching generated TCR cDNA, adding a universal primer site and UMIs. From the 5' RACE reads, TCRdb called clonotypes with MiXCR, one entry per CDR3 protein. The table lists around 350,000 distinct CDR3 sequences, 11% of them singletons. This specimen consisted of PBMCs, obtained on the day of the first yellow fever vaccination. This receptor was identified in a man between 18 and 35 years old who received the YFV17D yellow fever vaccine. The chain uses TRBV19 and TRBJ1-5, with 9 bases that match TRBD1. CDR3 protein: CASSTQGAEDQPQHF. The CDR3 DNA sequence: TGTGCCAGTAGTACACAGGGGGCAGAGGATCAGCCCCAGCATTTT. Filled out from reference TRBV19 and TRBJ1-5, the complete variable domain reads DGGITQSPKYLFRKEGQNVTLSCEQNLNHDAMYWYRQDPGQGLRLIYYSQIVNDFQKGDIAEGYSVSREKKESFPLTVTSAQKNPTAFYLCASSTQGAEDQPQHFGDGTRLSIL.